One sample yielded the 21 T cell receptor beta chains listed below, sequenced in a study of blood T cell repertoires in COVID-19. The protocol was immunoSEQ multiplex PCR, while the TCRdb copy is restricted to in-frame clones and leaves out a portion. The sample shows almost 350,000 clones, roughly 87% of them seen only once. The sequenced sample was peripheral blood. The receptors here all came from an older woman with COVID-19, enrolled during active disease.

The V and J genes are TRBV9 and TRBJ2-1; TRBD1 matches 8 bases. The germline V gene encodes CDR1 SGDLS and CDR2 YYNGEE. This CDR3 has 12 amino acids. J lost 10 bases, V lost 4 bases, and 4 bases had no gene match. This chain's CDR3 is CASSLRTGEQFF. The CDR3 DNA reads as TGTGCCAGCAGCCTTAGGACAGGGGAGCAGTTCTTC.

The gene calls are TRBV19 and TRBJ1-6; D is unresolved. Trimming removed 5 bases at V and 7 bases at J, with 6 bases between. The germline gives CDR1 LNHDA, CDR2 SQIVND (reference sequence). CDR3 length: 12 residues. CDR3 residues: CASSVQNSPLHF. CDR3 nucleotides: TGTGCCAGTAGTGTGCAGAATTCACCCCTCCACTTT.

Only one count was recorded for this clone. The chain joins TRBV5-4 to TRBJ1-2; maybe TRBD1 (5 bases). From germline, CDR1 is SGHNT and CDR2 YYREEE (reference sequence). The CDR3 consists of 13 residues. V lost 5 bases and J lost 4, with 12 bases in between. The CDR3 spells CASSHDSSYGYTF. CDR3 coding DNA: TGTGCCAGCAGTCACGACAGCTCCTATGGCTACACCTTC.

The chain couples TRBV28 to TRBJ1-1, with D possibly being TRBD1 (5 bases). CDR3 size: 14 residues. CDR1 is MDHEN and CDR2 is SYDVKM in the germline V gene. Trimming shortened V by 7 bases and J by 1 base, and 13 bases separated the two germline ends. The CDR3 region is CASIVGGANTEAFF. For the CDR3, the DNA is TGTGCCAGCATCGTCGGAGGGGCGAACACTGAAGCTTTCTTT.

The CDR3 DNA reads as TGTGCCAGTAGTGTGGGACAGGGGAGAGGCAACATTCAGTACTTC. This encodes CASSVGQGRGNIQYF. This chain connects TRBV19 to TRBJ2-4; TRBD1 matches at 10 bases. Germline V gives CDR1 LNHDA, CDR2 SQIVND (reference sequence). Trimming cost V 5 bases and J 7 bases; bases outside gene matches: 8. The CDR3 runs to 15 residues.

This sequence joins TRBV13 and TRBJ1-3; D remains unclear. Germline values: CDR1 PRHDT, CDR2 FYEKMQ (reference sequence). V lost 4 bases, J lost 0 bases, and 10 bases lay in between. The CDR3 runs 15 residues. For the CDR3, the DNA is TGTGCCAGCAGCTCACCTATCCGCTCTGGAAACACCATATATTTT. As protein: CASSSPIRSGNTIYF.

The rearrangement uses TRBV18 and TRBJ2-5; possible D gene TRBD2, 6 bases. This CDR3 comprises 13 residues. Germline loops: CDR1 KGHSH, CDR2 LQKENI. V lost 5 bases and J 1 base, leaving 8 bases between the germline ends. CDR3 nucleotide sequence: TGTGCCAGCTCATCGGGGGTCCAAGAGACCCAGTACTTC. This gives the protein CASSSGVQETQYF.

This chain links TRBV19 with TRBJ1-5; 8 nucleotides match TRBD1. V was pared by 6 bases and J by 3 bases, with 7 bases of the junction left unmatched. Looked up from germline, CDR1 is LNHDA and CDR2 is SQIVND (reference sequence). The CDR3 consists of 15 residues. CDR3 coding DNA: TGTGCCAGTAGCGACCCGGGACAGGTCAATCAGCCCCAGCATTTT. It is translated as CASSDPGQVNQPQHF.

The chain is built from TRBV6-1 and TRBJ1-6; D is unresolved. The CDR3 has 16 residues. From germline, CDR1 is MNHNS and CDR2 SASEGT. V lost 2 bases and J lost 9, with 17 bases in between. As DNA, the CDR3 is TGTGCCAGCAGTGAACCAAGTCCGGGGTTTACTTCACCCCTCCACTTT. It is translated as CASSEPSPGFTSPLHF.

The chain is built from TRBV3-1 (or the pseudogene TRBV3-2) and TRBJ1-2; D gene unclear. This CDR3 region has 13 residues. V gave up 2 bases and J gave up 7 bases, with 11 bases separating them. Germline-derived CDR1 and CDR2 are LGHDT and YNNKEL (reference sequence). The CDR3 DNA reads as TGTGCCAGCAGCCAATCAAGGGAGGGTGGCTACACCTTC. It encodes CASSQSREGGYTF.

The genes are TRBV9 and TRBJ2-3; the match to TRBD1 covers 9 bases. The CDR3 contains 17 residues. CDR1 and CDR2 from the germline V gene are SGDLS and YYNGEE. Germline trimming cut 3 bases from V and 5 bases from J; bases unmatched to any gene: 13. CDR3 amino acids: CASSALTGTGLRDTQYF. CDR3 DNA sequence: TGTGCCAGCAGCGCATTAACCGGGACAGGGTTACGAGATACGCAGTATTTT.

This clone showed up just a few times. The chain is built from TRBV4-1 and TRBJ1-4; maybe TRBD1 (5 bases). Trimming pared 1 base from V and 8 bases from J, leaving 23 bases between. The CDR3 totals 18 residues. Germline-derived CDR1 and CDR2 are MGHRA and YSYEKL. The CDR3 protein is CASSQVAVGLGALEKLFF. The CDR3 bases are TGCGCCAGCAGCCAAGTAGCTGTAGGATTAGGGGCCTTGGAAAAACTGTTTTTT.

The chain is built from TRBV6-5 and TRBJ1-3; tentative D call: TRBD1 (5 bases). The CDR3 has 16 amino acids. CDR1 is MNHEY and CDR2 is SVGAGI in the germline V gene. The V end lost 0 bases, the J end lost 4 bases, and 13 bases lay between the germline ends. The CDR3 spells CASSYSQWNRGNTIYF. The CDR3 nucleotides are TGTGCCAGCAGTTACTCGCAGTGGAACAGGGGAAACACCATATATTTT.

The rearrangement joins TRBV19 to TRBJ1-5; D uncertain. The CDR3 is 14 residues long. The V end lost 7 bases, the J end lost 0 bases, and 10 bases lay between the germline ends. Germline CDR1 and CDR2: LNHDA and SQIVND (reference sequence). DNA of the CDR3: TGTGCCAGTACCGTCGGGTATAGCAATCAGCCCCAGCATTTT. Amino acid sequence: CASTVGYSNQPQHF.

This chain uses TRBV4-2 with TRBJ2-2, with 10 bases matching TRBD2. The germline V gene encodes CDR1 LGHNA and CDR2 YNFKEQ. V shed 1 base and J 3 bases; nucleotides not matched to a gene: 17. This CDR3 comprises 21 residues. CDR3 bases: TGTGCCAGCAGCCAAGGCATATTTAGCGGGGGGCCCACGGAGTACACCGGGGAGCTGTTTTTT. This codes for CASSQGIFSGGPTEYTGELFF.

The rearrangement uses TRBV3-1 (or the pseudogene TRBV3-2) and TRBJ2-1; D is perhaps TRBD1 (5 bases). Trimming took off 3 bases at V and 15 bases at J, with 15 bases between the two ends. The CDR3 has 12 amino acids. Germline lookup yields CDR1 LGHDT and CDR2 YNNKEL (reference sequence). DNA for the CDR3: TGTGCCAGCAGCCATGGTCGGACATCTCGGTTCTTC. Its protein is CASSHGRTSRFF.

This clone showed up just a few times. Here the CDR3 reads CASSQVPGSNQPQHF. CDR3 DNA: TGTGCCAGCAGCCAAGTTCCGGGAAGCAATCAGCCCCAGCATTTT. This chain joins TRBV3-1 (or the pseudogene TRBV3-2) and TRBJ1-5; D uncertain. The CDR3 consists of 15 residues. With 1 base removed from V and 1 base from J, the gap between germline ends came to 8 bases. Germline V gives CDR1 LGHDT, CDR2 YNNKEL (reference sequence).

V is TRBV3-1 (or the pseudogene TRBV3-2) and J is TRBJ2-3; 8 bases fit TRBD2. The V and J ends lost 4 bases and 2 bases, in that order; junction bases with no gene match: 5. The CDR3 loop spans 15 amino acids. Germline V gene data show CDR1 as LGHDT and CDR2 as YNNKEL (reference sequence). CDR3: CASSLTSGLTDTQYF. The CDR3, as DNA: TGTGCCAGCAGCCTAACTAGCGGCCTCACAGATACGCAGTATTTT.

The gene calls are TRBV19 and TRBJ2-7, with a tentative D call TRBD1 (6 bases). Germline V gene sequence: CDR1 LNHDA, CDR2 SQIVND (reference sequence). The CDR3 has 14 amino acids. Trimming stripped 5 bases from V and 2 bases from J, with 13 bases between. The DNA of the CDR3 is TGTGCCAGTAGTCCCCGTAGGACAGCCTACGAGCAGTACTTC. This translates into CASSPRRTAYEQYF.

Written as DNA, the CDR3 is TGTGCCAGCTCACTAAGCACAGATACGCAGTATTTT. Translated, it gives CASSLSTDTQYF. The V and J genes are TRBV18 and TRBJ2-3; no clear D gene. This CDR3 has 12 amino acids. The germline CDR1 and CDR2 sequences are KGHSH and LQKENI. Trimming stripped 4 bases from V and 0 bases from J, with 2 bases between.

This rearrangement joins TRBV5-1 to TRBJ1-3; TRBD1 agrees at 10 bases. J gave up 2 bases and V 4 bases, and 3 bases lay outside the gene matches. The germline CDR1 and CDR2 sequences are SGHRS and YFSETQ. This CDR3 spans 15 amino acids. CDR3: CASSPGQGTGNTIYF. CDR3 DNA: TGCGCCAGCAGCCCGGGACAGGGGACTGGAAACACCATATATTTT. Supplemented by reference TRBV5-1 and TRBJ1-3, the full variable domain reads KAGVTQTPRYLIKTRGQQVTLSCSPISGHRSVSWYQQTPGQGLQFLFEYFSETQRNKGNFPGRFSGRQFSNSRSEMNVSTLELGDSALYLCASSPGQGTGNTIYFGEGSWLTVV.